Listed here are 32 T cell receptor beta chains from one sample, sequenced in a study of T cells in Graves' hyperthyroidism and ophthalmopathy (dated by TCRdb to the late 2010s). Libraries were prepared through multiplex PCR. These reads were obtained on an Illumina HiSeq 2000. TCR beta CDR3 regions were amplified from RNA transcripts. The TCR CDR3 was subjected to a first round of RT-PCR using the HTBI primer set and the Qiagen OneStep RT-PCR kit. TCRdb redid the processing of the public reads, applying fastp at Q25 and MiXCR, and retained in-frame beta chains. Merged by CDR3 protein, the rows form single entries marked with the most common genes and DNA. The sample table records about 640,000 distinct CDR3 sequences; around 20% of these occur just once. The top ten clones comprise 30% to 40% of the sample. Sequences were obtained from blood. The source of these receptors is a man aged 25 to 45 with Graves' ophthalmopathy.

This clonotype was counted between two and nine times. This CDR3 is CASTSPGQGNTIYF. CDR3 sequence (DNA): TGTGCCAGCACTTCTCCGGGACAGGGAAACACCATATATTTT. The chain combines TRBV6-5 with TRBJ1-3, with TRBD1 matching 7 bases. Losses at the gene ends were 7 bases for V and 4 bases for J; bases not matched to a gene: 7. The CDR3 has 14 residues. Germline-derived CDR1 and CDR2 are MNHEY and SVGAGI.

This clonotype was picked up many times. The CDR3, as DNA: TGTGCCAGCAGTACGACAGCCCAAGAAGCTTTCTTT. As protein: CASSTTAQEAFF. The chain is built from TRBV28 and TRBJ1-1; D is perhaps TRBD1 (5 bases). CDR3 size: 12 residues. V dropped 5 bases and J dropped 8 bases, with 12 bases sitting between them. Germline V gives CDR1 MDHEN, CDR2 SYDVKM.

A few counts support this clonotype. This sequence joins TRBV7-9 and TRBJ2-3; D gene unclear. CDR1 SEHNR and CDR2 FQNEAQ come from the germline V gene (reference sequence). This CDR3 spans 14 amino acids. Trimming took off 6 bases at V and 0 bases at J, with 10 bases between the two ends. The CDR3 bases are TGTGCCAGCAGTGTCCAGTGGAGCACAGATACGCAGTATTTT. Amino acids: CASSVQWSTDTQYF.

This clonotype has just a few counts. The rearrangement links TRBV12-5 to TRBJ2-2; TRBD1 matches 8 bases. Trimming took 2 bases from V and 5 from J; bases not matched to a gene: 4. From germline, CDR1 is LGHNT and CDR2 FRNRAP. The CDR3 extends over 15 amino acids. CDR3 in DNA: TGTGCTAGTGGTTTGATAAGACAGGGGACCGGGGAGCTGTTTTTT. It is translated as CASGLIRQGTGELFF.

This clonotype was seen repeatedly, ten times or more. The chain carries TRBV3-1 and TRBJ2-1; 9 bases fit TRBD2. Trimming removed 4 bases from V and 7 bases from J; junction bases left unmatched: 8. CDR1 is LGHDT and CDR2 is YNNKEL in the germline V gene (reference sequence). There are 15 residues in the CDR3. The CDR3 sequence: CASSLVAGVKNEQFF. As DNA, the CDR3 is TGTGCCAGCAGCCTTGTAGCGGGAGTTAAGAATGAGCAGTTCTTC.

For the CDR3, the DNA is TGCGCCAGCAGTGAGGCGGGGACCCAGTACTTC. Translated, it gives CASSEAGTQYF. V usage is TRBV10-2 and J usage is TRBJ2-5; weak D call: TRBD2 (5 bases). Looked up from germline, CDR1 is WSHSY and CDR2 is SAAADI. The CDR3 has 11 amino acids. Trimming removed 2 bases from V and 7 bases from J, with 5 bases in between.

The genes are TRBV27 and TRBJ2-3, with D perhaps assigned TRBD1 or TRBD2 (6 bases each). The germline gives CDR1 MNHEY, CDR2 SMNVEV (reference sequence). The CDR3 totals 16 residues. Trimming shortened V by 5 bases and J by 7 bases, and 22 bases separated the two germline ends. The CDR3 sequence is CASSPYAGTRGHTQYF. CDR3 DNA: TGTGCCAGCAGTCCCTACGCCGGGACCCGGGGGCATACGCAGTATTTT.

This clonotype was recorded many times. The V gene is TRBV2, the J gene TRBJ2-1; no clear D gene. Trimming pared 7 bases from V and 8 bases from J, leaving 18 bases between. The germline CDR1 and CDR2 sequences are SNHLY and FYNNEI. The CDR3 is 14 residues long. CDR3 region: CASTRGPTADEQFF. The CDR3 bases are TGTGCCAGCACCCGAGGCCCAACTGCAGATGAGCAGTTCTTC.

This clonotype was detected ten times or more. The V and J genes are TRBV7-2 and TRBJ1-4; 7 bases match TRBD1. The V and J ends lost 5 bases and 8 bases, in that order; junction bases with no gene match: 11. Per germline, CDR1 SGHTA and CDR2 FQGNSA. CDR3 length equals 15 residues. CDR3 coding DNA: TGTGCCAGCAGCCCCAGACAGGGAGGATTAGAAAAACTGTTTTTT. Protein product: CASSPRQGGLEKLFF. The entire variable domain, with the rest obtained from reference TRBV7-2 and TRBJ1-4, is as follows: GAGVSQSPSNKVTEKGKDVELRCDPISGHTALYWYRQSLGQGLEFLIYFQGNSAPDKSGLPSDRFSAERTGGSVSTLTIQRTQQEDSAVYLCASSPRQGGLEKLFFGSGTQLSVL.

This clonotype was observed many times. V gene TRBV28 combines with J gene TRBJ2-1; 9 bases are a match to TRBD1. Germline-derived CDR1 and CDR2 are MDHEN and SYDVKM. CDR3 size: 16 residues. J was trimmed by 4 bases and V by 6 bases; bases with no gene match: 10. The CDR3 bases are TGTGCCAGCAGCAACGCCGGGACAGGGACTTACAATGAGCAGTTCTTC. Encoded protein: CASSNAGTGTYNEQFF.

This clonotype was detected many times. V and J are TRBV28 and TRBJ2-1; D gene uncertain. V was trimmed by 9 bases and J by 1 base, leaving 16 bases between them. The CDR3 length is 15 residues. Germline V lookup: CDR1 MDHEN, CDR2 SYDVKM. The CDR3 loop reads CASWGRRVSYNEQFF. The CDR3 DNA is TGTGCCAGTTGGGGTCGCCGCGTATCCTACAATGAGCAGTTCTTC.

This clonotype occurred many times. The J gene is TRBJ2-7, the V gene TRBV28; 9 bases fit TRBD1. The ends lost 5 bases at V and 5 bases at J; junction bases unmatched: 7. The CDR3 has 14 amino acids. CDR1 and CDR2 (germline): MDHEN, SYDVKM. The CDR3 nucleotides are TGTGCCAGCAGTCAAGGGACAGGGCAGGACGAGCAGTACTTC. This translates into CASSQGTGQDEQYF.

This clonotype was seen more than once but under ten times. The genes are TRBV4-2 and TRBJ2-2; possibly TRBD2 for D (5 bases). CDR3 length: 16 residues. Trimming cost V 0 bases and J 0 bases, with 8 bases left between them. Germline V gene sequence: CDR1 LGHNA, CDR2 YNFKEQ. CDR3 coding DNA: TGTGCCAGCAGCCAAGATGTAGCGTCGAACACCGGGGAGCTGTTTTTT. Its translation is CASSQDVASNTGELFF.

This clonotype occurred a few times. The chain uses TRBV7-9 and TRBJ2-5, with D perhaps being TRBD1 or TRBD2 (6 bases each). CDR1 is SEHNR, CDR2 FQNEAQ, per germline (reference sequence). The CDR3 sequence is 15 residues long. The germline V and J ends were trimmed by 5 bases and 5 bases, with 18 bases remaining between them. CDR3 in amino acids: CASSPGQSAGETQYF. CDR3 bases: TGTGCCAGCAGCCCCGGACAGTCCGCGGGGGAGACCCAGTACTTC.

There are many counts of this clonotype. The chain employs TRBV5-1 and TRBJ2-3; 9 positions match TRBD2. Germline lookup yields CDR1 SGHRS and CDR2 YFSETQ. The CDR3 extends over 15 amino acids. J lost 1 base, V lost 3 bases, and 3 bases had no gene match. DNA for the CDR3: TGCGCCAGCAGCTCCCGGACTAGCGGCACAGATACGCAGTATTTT. This translates into CASSSRTSGTDTQYF.

The V and J genes are TRBV5-1 and TRBJ2-5; the match to TRBD2 covers 7 bases. The ends lost 3 bases at V and 0 bases at J; junction bases unmatched: 2. Germline V gives CDR1 SGHRS, CDR2 YFSETQ. CDR3 length: 14 amino acids. CDR3 amino acids: CASSYTSDQETQYF. The CDR3 DNA reads TGCGCCAGCAGCTATACTAGCGACCAAGAGACCCAGTACTTC.

At least ten counts were recorded for this clonotype. The chain carries TRBV7-2 and TRBJ2-7, with 10 bases that match TRBD2. Germline V CDR1 and CDR2: SGHTA, FQGNSA. This CDR3 contains 15 residues. V was clipped by 2 bases and J by 4 bases; unmatched bases: 5. The chain's CDR3 is CASSLISGGVYEQYF. CDR3 in DNA: TGTGCCAGCAGCTTAATAAGCGGGGGGGTTTACGAGCAGTACTTC.

V is TRBV3-1 and J is TRBJ2-3, with TRBD1 matching 8 bases. Germline V lookup: CDR1 LGHDT, CDR2 YNNKEL (reference sequence). The CDR3 extends over 15 amino acids. V trimming: 1 base; J trimming: 4 bases; junction bases outside the gene matches: 4. For the CDR3, the DNA is TGTGCCAGCAGCCAAGGGACAGGGCCGCCAGATACGCAGTATTTT. This sequence encodes CASSQGTGPPDTQYF.

The genes are TRBV20-1 and TRBJ2-3; D gene uncertain. Trimming left V 5 bases short and J 2 bases short, with 14 bases between. Germline loops: CDR1 DFQATT, CDR2 SNEGSKA (reference sequence). The CDR3 is 14 residues long. Written as DNA, the CDR3 is TGCAGTGCTCCTCTCAGCAGGAACACAGATACGCAGTATTTT. It is translated as CSAPLSRNTDTQYF.

This clonotype was seen a few times. V is TRBV7-2 and J is TRBJ1-6; TRBD1 might be the D (5 bases). The CDR3 has 14 amino acids. Germline CDR1 and CDR2: SGHTA and FQGNSA. V was clipped by 5 bases and J by 10 bases, with 15 bases between them. CDR3 region: CASSRQGTLSPLHF. As DNA, the CDR3 is TGTGCCAGCAGCCGGCAGGGAACCCTCTCACCCCTCCACTTT.

V is TRBV4-1 and J is TRBJ1-6; no definite D call. Trimming took off 1 base at V and 4 bases at J, with 14 bases between the two ends. This CDR3 region has 17 residues. Germline lookup yields CDR1 MGHRA and CDR2 YSYEKL. CDR3 in DNA: TGCGCCAGCAGCCAAGGTTCCCAGAGTTATTATAATTCACCCCTCCACTTT. Encoded protein: CASSQGSQSYYNSPLHF.

The rearrangement links TRBV30 to TRBJ2-5; 10 bases agree with TRBD1. CDR1 is GTSNPN and CDR2 is SVGIG in the germline V gene (reference sequence). V shed 7 bases, J shed 6 bases, and the junction held 8 bases outside the gene matches. This CDR3 spans 13 amino acids. The CDR3 DNA follows: TGTGCCTACCGGACAGGGGGTAGTAAGACCCAGTACTTC. Translated: CAYRTGGSKTQYF.

In its sample, this clonotype was seen many times. CDR3 sequence reads: CASSLISGSSYNEQFF. The CDR3 DNA sequence: TGTGCCAGCAGTTTAATTAGCGGGAGCTCCTACAATGAGCAGTTCTTC. This chain connects TRBV7-2 to TRBJ2-1, with TRBD2 matching 9 bases. V was pared by 6 bases and J by 0 bases, with 6 bases of the junction left unmatched. The CDR3 is 16 residues long. The germline gives CDR1 SGHTA, CDR2 FQGNSA.

This clonotype was detected a few times. The rearrangement joins TRBV6-1 to TRBJ2-7; the match to TRBD1 covers 9 bases. This CDR3 has 14 residues. Germline CDR1 reads MNHNS; CDR2 reads SASEGT. V lost 6 bases, J lost 4 bases, and 7 bases stayed unmatched. CDR3 DNA sequence: TGTGCCAGCAGGGGGGACAGGGTTTCTTACGAGCAGTACTTC. Amino acid sequence: CASRGDRVSYEQYF.

This clonotype came up a few times. The V call is TRBV2, the J call TRBJ2-1; a possible D gene is TRBD1 (6 bases). V lost 2 bases, J lost 1 base, and 12 bases lay in between. The length of the CDR3 is 16 residues. Per the germline V gene, CDR1 is SNHLY and CDR2 is FYNNEI. The CDR3 DNA reads as TGTGCCAGCAGTGAATTTGAGGGGGTATCCTACAATGAGCAGTTCTTC. The encoded protein is CASSEFEGVSYNEQFF.

V and J are TRBV12-3 or TRBV12-4 and TRBJ1-4; D unresolved. V was pared by 1 base and J by 8 bases, with 8 bases between. The CDR3 has 13 amino acids. CDR3 coding DNA: TGTGCCAGCAGTTTAGGCAGACGAGAAAAACTGTTTTTT. Encoded protein: CASSLGRREKLFF.

This clonotype was observed many times. The V gene is TRBV13, the J gene TRBJ2-1, with 14 bases aligning to TRBD2. Trimming at V came to 6 bases and at J to 12 bases, leaving 7 bases not matched to a gene. This CDR3 is 14 amino acids long. CDR1 and CDR2 (germline): PRHDT, FYEKMQ (reference sequence). This chain's CDR3 is CASSKGLAGVGQFF. For the CDR3, the DNA is TGTGCCAGCAGTAAGGGACTAGCGGGAGTAGGGCAGTTCTTC.

This clonotype was seen many times. The chain recombines TRBV2 with TRBJ2-3; 11 nucleotides agree with TRBD2. Per germline, CDR1 SNHLY and CDR2 FYNNEI. The CDR3 contains 15 residues. Germline trimming cut 8 bases from V and 2 bases from J; bases unmatched to any gene: 6. The CDR3 sequence: CASAGTSGFTDTQYF. CDR3 DNA: TGTGCCAGCGCCGGGACTAGCGGCTTCACAGATACGCAGTATTTT.

At least ten counts were recorded for this clonotype. This rearrangement joins TRBV11-2 to TRBJ1-2, with D unresolved. CDR1 is SGHAT, CDR2 FQNNGV, per germline. The CDR3 totals 13 residues. V was pared by 4 bases and J by 5 bases, with 11 bases between. DNA of the CDR3: TGTGCCAGCAGCTCTTCGGGCCCTTATGGCTACACCTTC. It encodes CASSSSGPYGYTF.

This clonotype was seen more than once but under ten times. The chain is built from TRBV20-1 and TRBJ2-1; 8 bases match TRBD2. V lost 2 bases to trimming and J lost 4 bases; unmatched junction nucleotides: 1. The CDR3 is 13 amino acids. Germline CDR1 is DFQATT and CDR2 is SNEGSKA (reference sequence). CDR3 loop: CSARPSGYNEQFF. In nucleotides, the CDR3 is TGCAGTGCTAGACCTAGCGGGTACAATGAGCAGTTCTTC.

This clonotype was counted a few times. The rearrangement links TRBV7-2 to TRBJ2-7; TRBD1 matches at 11 bases. CDR1 and CDR2 (germline): SGHTA, FQGNSA. The V and J ends lost 5 bases and 5 bases, in that order; junction bases with no gene match: 11. The CDR3 extends over 16 amino acids. The CDR3 sequence: CASSRRDRGGGHEQYF. The CDR3 DNA reads as TGTGCCAGCAGCCGCCGGGACAGGGGGGGGGGACACGAGCAGTACTTC.

V is TRBV27 and J is TRBJ2-5, with 7 bases that match TRBD1. This CDR3 comprises 18 residues. Germline V gives CDR1 MNHEY, CDR2 SMNVEV (reference sequence). With 0 bases clipped from V and 0 bases from J, the junction kept 10 bases outside the gene matches. CDR3 bases: TGTGCCAGCAGTTTATCGCCCCGGCAGGGGGTGTACCAAGAGACCCAGTACTTC. It yields the protein CASSLSPRQGVYQETQYF.